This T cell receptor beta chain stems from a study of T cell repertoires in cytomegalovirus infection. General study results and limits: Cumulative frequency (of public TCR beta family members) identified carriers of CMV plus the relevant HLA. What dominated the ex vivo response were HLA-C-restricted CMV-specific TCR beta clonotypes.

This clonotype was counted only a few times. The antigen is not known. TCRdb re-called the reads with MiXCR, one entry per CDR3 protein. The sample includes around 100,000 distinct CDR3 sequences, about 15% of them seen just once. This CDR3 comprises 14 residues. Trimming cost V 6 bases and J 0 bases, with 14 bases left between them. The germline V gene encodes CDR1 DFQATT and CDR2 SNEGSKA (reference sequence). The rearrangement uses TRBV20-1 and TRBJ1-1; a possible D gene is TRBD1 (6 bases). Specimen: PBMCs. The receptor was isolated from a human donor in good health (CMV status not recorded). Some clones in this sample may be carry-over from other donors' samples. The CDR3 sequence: CSAESRDMNTEAFF. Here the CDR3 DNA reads TGCAGTGCCGAGAGCAGGGACATGAACACTGAAGCTTTCTTT.